These T cell receptor beta chains were read from a single sample in a study of identical twins. TCRdb re-called the 5' RACE reads with MiXCR, one entry per CDR3 protein. The sample carries roughly 690,000 distinct CDR3 sequences, 21% recorded once. The same data also went into a second study, on T cells expressing NK-cell markers.

Sequenced sample: PBMCs. These receptors were obtained from a young woman in good health. The CDR3 runs from the conserved cysteine through the conserved F or W. The D gene is left open where the match is weak. Clone size is stated in some rows and not others, as once, few, many or a class when expanded.

d_gene,abundance,v_gene,j_gene,CDR3nt,CDR3aa
TRBD1,-,TRBV12-3/TRBV12-4,TRBJ1-5,TGTGCCAGCAGTTTAGGACAGGGTGGAAGGGCGCCCCAGCATTTT,CASSLGQGGRAPQHF
-,-,TRBV7-9,TRBJ2-7,TGTGCCAGCAGCTTAGTCCGCGATAGCTCCTACGAGCAGTACTTC,CASSLVRDSSYEQYF
-,-,TRBV3-1,TRBJ1-2,TGTGCCAGCAGCCAATCAAGTGGCTACACCTTC,CASSQSSGYTF
TRBD2,few,TRBV9,TRBJ2-2,TGTGCCAGCAGCGGGGGGACTAGCGGGGGGACGCGCGAGCTGTTTTTT,CASSGGTSGGTRELFF
-,-,TRBV20-1,TRBJ2-7,TGCAGTGCTAGAGTAGTAGGGATCCCCTACGAGCAGTACTTC,CSARVVGIPYEQYF
-,-,TRBV20-1,TRBJ1-1,TGCAGTGCTACAAGAGGGGGAGGGAGGACTGAAGCTTTCTTT,CSATRGGGRTEAFF
-,few,TRBV5-1,TRBJ1-1,TGCGCCAGCAGCTTGGTCGATCTGAACACTGAAGCTTTCTTT,CASSLVDLNTEAFF
TRBD1,once,TRBV6-2/TRBV6-3,TRBJ1-1,TGTGCCAGCAGTTACTCGACAGGGAACGGTGACACTGAAGCTTTCTTT,CASSYSTGNGDTEAFF
TRBD2,many,TRBV5-1,TRBJ2-2,TGCGCCAGCTCTAAAGGAGCGGGAGGAGACACCGGGGAGCTGTTTTTT,CASSKGAGGDTGELFF
TRBD2,few,TRBV7-9,TRBJ2-1,TGTGCCAGCAGCTTAGTTCGGTCAAGCGGGAGAGGTGAGCAGTTCTTC,CASSLVRSSGRGEQFF
-,-,TRBV10-2,TRBJ1-1,TGCGCCAGCAGAGTTGGAGGGAACCTGGCGGCCCCCACTGAAGCTTTCTTT,CASRVGGNLAAPTEAFF
-,-,TRBV7-9,TRBJ2-3,TGTGCCAGCAGCTTATCGAACACAGGGCGGTCAGATACGCAGTATTTT,CASSLSNTGRSDTQYF
-,few,TRBV25-1,TRBJ2-2,TGTGCCAGCAGTGTCGGGGACGCCGGGGAGCTGTTTTTT,CASSVGDAGELFF
TRBD2,-,TRBV20-1,TRBJ2-2,TGCAGTGCTGGTAGCGGGGGGTCTCCCGGGGAGCTGTTTTTT,CSAGSGGSPGELFF
TRBD1,few,TRBV11-3,TRBJ2-5,TGTGCCAGCAGCTCGACTTGGACAGGGGACGAGACCCAGTACTTC,CASSSTWTGDETQYF
TRBD2,-,TRBV10-1,TRBJ2-1,TGCGCCAGCAGTTTGGGACTAGCGGGATACGATGAGCAGTTCTTC,CASSLGLAGYDEQFF
TRBD1,-,TRBV28,TRBJ2-1,TGTGCCAGCAGTACACCGGGACAGGGATTCAATGAGCAGTTCTTC,CASSTPGQGFNEQFF
-,-,TRBV5-1,TRBJ2-1,TGCGCCAGCAGCGGAGGGGACCCGCGGCGTGAGCAGTTCTTC,CASSGGDPRREQFF
-,few,TRBV6-5,TRBJ2-3,TGTGCCAGCAGTTACAGCCCCCCCGGGATGCGCACAGATACGCAGTATTTT,CASSYSPPGMRTDTQYF